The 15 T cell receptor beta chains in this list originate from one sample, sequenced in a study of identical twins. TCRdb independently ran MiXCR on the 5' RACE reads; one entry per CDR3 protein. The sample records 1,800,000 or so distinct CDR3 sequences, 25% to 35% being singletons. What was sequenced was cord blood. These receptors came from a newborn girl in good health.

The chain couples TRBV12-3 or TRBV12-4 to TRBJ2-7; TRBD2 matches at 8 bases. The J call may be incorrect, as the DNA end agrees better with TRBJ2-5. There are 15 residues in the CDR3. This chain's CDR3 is CASSFVAGWGGTQYF. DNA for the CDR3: TGTGCCAGCAGTTTTGTAGCGGGGTGGGGCGGGACCCAGTACTTC.

The CDR3 DNA reads TGTGCCAGCAGCGTGGCGGGGAGAATGGGCTACACCTTC. It is translated as CASSVAGRMGYTF. The rearrangement joins TRBV5-6 to TRBJ1-2, with unresolved D. Germline V lookup: CDR1 SGHDT, CDR2 YYEEEE. V lost 4 bases and J lost 8, with 15 bases in between. The CDR3 consists of 13 residues.

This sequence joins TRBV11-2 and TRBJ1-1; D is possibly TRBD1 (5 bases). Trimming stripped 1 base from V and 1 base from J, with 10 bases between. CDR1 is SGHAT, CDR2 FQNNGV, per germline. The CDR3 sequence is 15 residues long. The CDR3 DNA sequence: TGTGCCAGCAGCTTAGTGGGGGAGAGGAACACTGAAGCTTTCTTT. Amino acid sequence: CASSLVGERNTEAFF.

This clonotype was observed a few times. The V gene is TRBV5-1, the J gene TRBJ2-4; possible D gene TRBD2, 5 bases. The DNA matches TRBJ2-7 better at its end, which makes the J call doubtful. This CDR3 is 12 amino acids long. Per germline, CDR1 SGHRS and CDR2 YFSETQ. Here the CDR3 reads CASGRERDEQYF. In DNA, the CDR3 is TGCGCCAGCGGCCGGGAAAGGGACGAGCAGTACTTC.

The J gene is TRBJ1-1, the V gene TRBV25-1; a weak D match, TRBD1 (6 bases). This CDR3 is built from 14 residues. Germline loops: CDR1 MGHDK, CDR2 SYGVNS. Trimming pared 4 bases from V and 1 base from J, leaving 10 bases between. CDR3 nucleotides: TGTGCCAGCAGTGTCTCGGGACAGAACACTGAAGCTTTCTTT. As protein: CASSVSGQNTEAFF. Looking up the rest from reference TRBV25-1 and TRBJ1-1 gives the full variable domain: EADIYQTPRYLVIGTGKKITLECSQTMGHDKMYWYQQDPGMELHLIHYSYGVNSTEKGDLSSESTVSRIRTEHFPLTLESARPSHTSQYLCASSVSGQNTEAFFGQGTRLTVV.

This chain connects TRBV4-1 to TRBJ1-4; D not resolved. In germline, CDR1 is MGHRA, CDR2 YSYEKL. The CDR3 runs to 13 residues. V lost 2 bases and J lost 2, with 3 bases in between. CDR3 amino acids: CASSQPTNEKLFF. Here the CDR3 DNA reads TGCGCCAGCAGCCAACCCACTAATGAAAAACTGTTTTTT.

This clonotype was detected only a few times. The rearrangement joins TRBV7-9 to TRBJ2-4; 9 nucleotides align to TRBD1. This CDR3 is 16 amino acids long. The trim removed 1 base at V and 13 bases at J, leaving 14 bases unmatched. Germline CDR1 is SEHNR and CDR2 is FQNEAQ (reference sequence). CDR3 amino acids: CASSLGHRGPFWEQYF. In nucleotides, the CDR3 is TGTGCCAGCAGCTTAGGTCACAGGGGGCCTTTTTGGGAGCAGTACTTC.

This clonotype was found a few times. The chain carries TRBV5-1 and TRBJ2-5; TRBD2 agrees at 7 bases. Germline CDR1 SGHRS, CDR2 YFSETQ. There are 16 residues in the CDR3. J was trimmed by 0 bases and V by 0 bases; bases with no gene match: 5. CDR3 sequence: CASSLATSAYQETQYF. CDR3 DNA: TGCGCCAGCAGCTTGGCAACTAGCGCGTACCAAGAGACCCAGTACTTC. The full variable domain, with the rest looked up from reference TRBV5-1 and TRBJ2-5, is KAGVTQTPRYLIKTRGQQVTLSCSPISGHRSVSWYQQTPGQGLQFLFEYFSETQRNKGNFPGRFSGRQFSNSRSEMNVSTLELGDSALYLCASSLATSAYQETQYFGPGTRLLVL.

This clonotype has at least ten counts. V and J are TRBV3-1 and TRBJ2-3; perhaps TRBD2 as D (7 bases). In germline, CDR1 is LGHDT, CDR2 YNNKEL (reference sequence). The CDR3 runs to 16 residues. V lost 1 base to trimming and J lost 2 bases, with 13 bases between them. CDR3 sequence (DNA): TGTGCCAGCAGCCAAGGCGGGGGCCCTTACACAGATACGCAGTATTTT. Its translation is CASSQGGGPYTDTQYF.

CDR3 sequence reads: CASSAGTREINEQFF. The CDR3 nucleotides are TGTGCCAGCAGCGCCGGGACTAGAGAGATAAATGAGCAGTTCTTC. This sequence joins TRBV11-1 and TRBJ2-1, with 8 bases matching TRBD2. CDR1 SGHAT and CDR2 FQDESV come from the germline V gene (reference sequence). The CDR3 is 15 amino acids. J lost 7 bases, V lost 5 bases, and 10 bases had no gene match.

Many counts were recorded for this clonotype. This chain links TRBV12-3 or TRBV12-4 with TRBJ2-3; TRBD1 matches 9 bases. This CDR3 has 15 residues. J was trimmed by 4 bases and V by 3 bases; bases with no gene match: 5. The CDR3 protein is CASSFVGQGADTQYF. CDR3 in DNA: TGTGCCAGCAGTTTTGTGGGACAGGGCGCAGATACGCAGTATTTT.

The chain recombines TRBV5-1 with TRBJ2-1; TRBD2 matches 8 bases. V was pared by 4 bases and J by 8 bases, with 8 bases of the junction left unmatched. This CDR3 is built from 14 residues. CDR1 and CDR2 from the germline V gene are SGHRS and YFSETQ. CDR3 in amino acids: CASSMGGLGDEQFF. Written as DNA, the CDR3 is TGCGCCAGCAGCATGGGGGGACTAGGGGATGAGCAGTTCTTC.

The CDR3 loop reads CASTRALTDTQYF. For the CDR3, the DNA is TGTGCCAGCACTAGAGCCCTCACAGATACGCAGTATTTT. The chain has TRBV6-6 and TRBJ2-3; D remains unclear. CDR1 and CDR2 (germline): MNHNY, SVGAGI (reference sequence). The V end was cut by 7 bases, the J end by 2 bases, with 10 bases between. CDR3 length equals 13 residues.

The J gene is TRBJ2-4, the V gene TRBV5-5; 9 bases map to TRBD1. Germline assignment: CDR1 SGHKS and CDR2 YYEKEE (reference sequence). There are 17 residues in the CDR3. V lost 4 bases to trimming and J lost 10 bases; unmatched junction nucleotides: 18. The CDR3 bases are TGTGCCAGCAGCACCTCCGGGACAGGGACGGATTTAGGGATTCAGTACTTC. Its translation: CASSTSGTGTDLGIQYF.

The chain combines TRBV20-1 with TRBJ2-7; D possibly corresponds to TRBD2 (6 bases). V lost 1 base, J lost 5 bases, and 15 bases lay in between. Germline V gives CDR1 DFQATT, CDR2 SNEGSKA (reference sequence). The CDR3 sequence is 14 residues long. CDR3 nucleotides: TGCAGTGCTAGAGGATGGCGGGAACATAACGAGCAGTACTTC. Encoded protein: CSARGWREHNEQYF.